Listed below are T cell receptor beta chains from one sample, sequenced in a study of T-cell memory formation after mild COVID-19. A single record per CDR3 protein comes from TCRdb applying MiXCR to the 5' RACE reads. The sample has over 350,000 distinct CDR3 sequences, approximately 16% seen once; the top ten hold 20% to 25%. The specimen sequenced was PBMCs or a T cell subset sorted from them (not recorded which). All receptors derive from a man between 18 and 35 years old who had mild COVID-19 (a few samples of this study predate the infection). Cell type and time point are not known. Each CDR3 is given with its conserved first and last residue. Fields, in order: CDR3 protein, CDR3 DNA, J gene, D gene, clone size, V gene. A D gene is named only where the DNA matches it firmly. Not all rows give a size; the values are once, few, many and, for expanded clones, a class.

CIVPASRRTNYGYTF | TGTATAGTGCCAGCGTCAAGGAGGACTAACTATGGCTACACCTTC | TRBJ1-2 | - | few | TRBV7-9
CASSPRIQRGNPDTQYF | TGTGCCAGCTCACCAAGGATCCAGCGGGGGAACCCAGATACGCAGTATTTT | TRBJ2-3 | TRBD2 | many | TRBV18
CSVRQQETQYF | TGCAGCGTCAGACAGCAAGAGACCCAGTACTTC | TRBJ2-5 | - | many | TRBV29-1
CASSEGPGAIYGYTF | TGTGCCAGCAGCGAGGGGCCAGGGGCGATCTATGGCTACACCTTC | TRBJ1-2 | - | few | TRBV7-2
CASSHPGMGTGDEQYF | TGCGCCAGCAGCCACCCCGGGATGGGGACAGGCGACGAGCAGTACTTC | TRBJ2-7 | TRBD1 | - | TRBV5-1
CASRGTGTYTDTQYF | TGTGCCAGCAGGGGGACAGGGACCTACACAGATACGCAGTATTTT | TRBJ2-3 | TRBD1 | - | TRBV6-6
CASSFRTGAYNEQFF | TGTGCCAGCAGTTTCAGGACAGGGGCCTACAATGAGCAGTTCTTC | TRBJ2-1 | TRBD1 | few | TRBV12-3/TRBV12-4
CASSGWTGHGAFF | TGTGCCAGCAGTGGATGGACAGGGCACGGAGCTTTCTTT | TRBJ1-1 | TRBD1 | - | TRBV27
CASSLPGQVYGYTF | TGTGCCAGCAGCCTCCCGGGACAGGTATATGGCTACACCTTC | TRBJ1-2 | TRBD1 | - | TRBV5-6
CASSFRASTDTQYF | TGTGCCAGTAGTTTCAGGGCGTCCACAGATACGCAGTATTTT | TRBJ2-3 | - | many | TRBV7-2
CASSSQGAQPQHF | TGTGCCAGCAGCTCACAGGGGGCTCAGCCCCAGCATTTT | TRBJ1-5 | TRBD1 | many | TRBV7-2
CASSYSRVTDTQYF | TGTGCCAGCAGTTACTCCAGGGTCACAGATACGCAGTATTTT | TRBJ2-3 | - | - | TRBV6-5
CASSWTGGLTDTQYF | TGTGCCAGCAGCTGGACAGGGGGCTTAACAGATACGCAGTATTTT | TRBJ2-3 | TRBD1 | few | TRBV7-8
CASSLIGTGPSGELFF | TGCGCCAGCAGTTTAATTGGGACAGGGCCATCCGGGGAGCTGTTTTTT | TRBJ2-2 | TRBD1 | - | TRBV5-1
CASSQGTTQAYNEQFF | TGCGCCAGCAGCCAAGGTACGACCCAGGCGTACAATGAGCAGTTCTTC | TRBJ2-1 | - | - | TRBV4-3
CASSLAEGADEAFF | TGCGCCAGCAGCTTGGCCGAGGGGGCCGATGAAGCTTTCTTT | TRBJ1-1 | TRBD1 | - | TRBV5-1
CASSRPSQNTEAFF | TGTGCCAGCAGCCGTCCCTCCCAGAACACTGAAGCTTTCTTT | TRBJ1-1 | - | few | TRBV5-4
CASSSPSDSSTDTQYF | TGTGCCAGCAGCTCCCCGTCTGACTCTAGCACAGATACGCAGTATTTT | TRBJ2-3 | - | few | TRBV7-6
CASSSLGAQGPTGANVLTF | TGCGCCAGCAGCTCCCTAGGGGCTCAGGGCCCAACTGGGGCCAACGTCCTGACTTTC | TRBJ2-6 | - | few | TRBV5-1
CASRTGGEQYF | TGTGCCAGCAGGACAGGGGGTGAGCAGTACTTC | TRBJ2-7 | TRBD1 | - | TRBV12-3/TRBV12-4
CSVEYGAIDEKLFF | TGCAGCGTTGAATACGGGGCCATTGACGAAAAACTGTTTTTT | TRBJ1-4 | - | - | TRBV29-1
CASSASREQFF | TGTGCCAGCAGCGCAAGCCGAGAGCAGTTCTTC | TRBJ2-1 | - | - | TRBV2
CSAERAPYEQYF | TGCAGTGCCGAGAGGGCTCCCTACGAGCAGTACTTC | TRBJ2-7 | - | - | TRBV20-1
CSATGQGPTGASGAFF | TGCAGTGCTACAGGACAGGGTCCTACAGGGGCAAGTGGAGCTTTCTTT | TRBJ1-1 | TRBD1 | few | TRBV20-1
CSVEWAGSLGANVLTF | TGCAGCGTTGAATGGGCGGGGAGTTTGGGGGCCAACGTCCTGACTTTC | TRBJ2-6 | - | few | TRBV29-1
CASSRFGEGDEQYF | TGCGCCAGCAGCCGGTTCGGAGAGGGTGACGAGCAGTACTTC | TRBJ2-7 | - | - | TRBV4-1
CASSYSTRLAGLQETQYF | TGTGCCAGCAGTTACTCCACGCGACTAGCCGGACTACAAGAGACCCAGTACTTC | TRBJ2-5 | TRBD2 | - | TRBV6-2/TRBV6-3
CASSGPGSTEAFF | TGCGCCAGCAGCGGACCAGGGAGCACTGAAGCTTTCTTT | TRBJ1-1 | - | - | TRBV5-1
CASSTEFNRGADTQYF | TGTGCCAGCAGCACCGAGTTCAACCGCGGCGCAGATACGCAGTATTTT | TRBJ2-3 | - | - | TRBV5-4
CASSFGVTDTQYF | TGCGCCAGCAGCTTTGGGGTCACAGATACGCAGTATTTT | TRBJ2-3 | - | many | TRBV5-1
CASSPGRETEAFF | TGCGCCAGCAGCCCAGGACGGGAAACTGAAGCTTTCTTT | TRBJ1-1 | - | few | TRBV5-1
CASSYRDLTDTQYF | TGTGCCAGCAGTTACAGGGATTTGACAGATACGCAGTATTTT | TRBJ2-3 | - | - | TRBV6-5
CASTDTGITDTQYF | TGCGCCAGCACCGATACAGGGATAACAGATACGCAGTATTTT | TRBJ2-3 | - | - | TRBV5-1
CSAQPLRRSSGNTIYF | TGCAGTGCGCAACCTCTAAGACGCAGCTCTGGAAACACCATATATTTT | TRBJ1-3 | - | - | TRBV20-1
CASSLARTVRGYTF | TGTGCCAGCAGCTTAGCGAGGACAGTCAGGGGCTACACCTTC | TRBJ1-2 | - | - | TRBV7-2
CASSSGREVSPLHF | TGTGCCAGCAGCTCCGGACGGGAAGTTTCACCCCTCCACTTT | TRBJ1-6 | - | - | TRBV6-2/TRBV6-3
CASSYSRTEETQYF | TGTGCCAGCAGTTATTCCCGGACAGAAGAGACCCAGTACTTC | TRBJ2-5 | - | - | TRBV27